Many counts were recorded for the clone carrying this T cell receptor beta chain. The data stem from a study of patients and donors after allogeneic stem cell transplantation. CDR1 and CDR2 from the germline V gene are ENHRY and SYGVKD. Germline trimming cut 7 bases from V and 0 bases from J; bases unmatched to any gene: 12. The CDR3 extends over 17 amino acids. Using its own MiXCR run on the RT-PCR reads, TCRdb lists one record per CDR3 protein. The sample has approximately 170,000 distinct CDR3 sequences, 25% to 35% seen once. The sequencing sample was made of blood, either unsorted or a sorted T cell fraction (not recorded which). The chain is built from TRBV10-3 and TRBJ2-1; 7 positions agree with TRBD2. The source is a human donor who was either an allogeneic HSCT recipient or a stem cell or donor lymphocyte infusion donor (not recorded which). It is not recorded whose cells these are; they may come from a transplant donor. The chain's CDR3 is CAIKLGTTSSSYNEQFF. In nucleotides, the CDR3 is TGTGCCATCAAGCTCGGGACTACTTCGAGCTCCTACAATGAGCAGTTCTTC.